The 5 T cell receptor beta chains listed next were all sequenced from one sample in a study of T cell changes during pregnancy in multiple sclerosis. Method: immunoSEQ multiplex PCR; TCRdb's copy keeps in-frame clones and lacks some. The sample lists about 55,000 clones, roughly 94% occurring once. This specimen consisted of CD8+ T cells from peripheral blood mononuclear cells, obtained in the third trimester of pregnancy. The receptors originated from a female donor with multiple sclerosis, enrolled in a pregnancy study.

This chain joins TRBV18 and TRBJ2-3; 10 bases match TRBD2. The CDR3 sequence is 16 residues long. CDR1 is KGHSH and CDR2 is LQKENI in the germline V gene. The trim removed 3 bases at V and 0 bases at J, leaving 3 bases unmatched. The CDR3 here is CASSPGLAVSTDTQYF. DNA of the CDR3: TGTGCCAGCTCACCCGGACTAGCGGTTAGCACAGATACGCAGTATTTT.

The chain carries TRBV4-3 and TRBJ2-3; 7 nucleotides align to TRBD1. The CDR3 runs to 14 residues. The ends lost 6 bases at V and 3 bases at J; junction bases unmatched: 6. Per the germline V gene, CDR1 is LGHNA and CDR2 is YSLEER. This CDR3 is CASRQGLSTDTQYF. For the CDR3, the DNA is TGCGCCAGCAGACAGGGGTTGAGTACAGATACGCAGTATTTT.

The rearrangement uses TRBV9 and TRBJ2-7; 12 nucleotides agree with TRBD2. The CDR3 covers 13 residues. The germline V gene has CDR1 SGDLS and CDR2 YYNGEE. J was trimmed by 11 bases and V by 0 bases; bases with no gene match: 3. This chain's CDR3 is CASSVGASGREYF. CDR3 nucleotide sequence: TGTGCCAGCAGCGTAGGGGCTAGCGGGAGGGAGTACTTC. Based on the CDR3 plus reference TRBV9 and TRBJ2-7, the full variable domain is DSGVTQTPKHLITATGQRVTLRCSPRSGDLSVYWYQQSLDQGLQFLIQYYNGEERAKGNILERFSAQQFPDLHSELNLSSLELGDSALYFCASSVGASGREYFGPGTRLTVT.

The chain links TRBV28 to TRBJ1-2, with a tentative D call TRBD1 (5 bases). Per germline, CDR1 MDHEN and CDR2 SYDVKM. V lost 2 bases, J lost 3 bases, and 7 bases lay in between. This CDR3 region has 13 residues. The CDR3 loop is CASSLTRDYGYTF. As DNA, the CDR3 is TGTGCCAGCAGTTTAACCAGGGACTATGGCTACACCTTC.

The rearrangement links TRBV19 to TRBJ1-1; no clear D gene. V was clipped by 3 bases and J by 11 bases, with 16 bases between them. The CDR3 sequence is 13 residues long. Per the germline V gene, CDR1 is LNHDA and CDR2 is SQIVND (reference sequence). CDR3 nucleotide sequence: TGTGCCAGTAGTATTTCAGCCCTTGCGGAGGCTTTCTTT. It yields the protein CASSISALAEAFF. Full variable domain (remainder filled in from reference TRBV19 and TRBJ1-1): DGGITQSPKYLFRKEGQNVTLSCEQNLNHDAMYWYRQDPGQGLRLIYYSQIVNDFQKGDIAEGYSVSREKKESFPLTVTSAQKNPTAFYLCASSISALAEAFFGQGTRLTVV.